The sequence of this T cell receptor beta chain was determined in a study of post-analysis software for immune sequencing data. Overall study context: Disease trajectories encompassed relapsing-remitting, secondary progressive and progressive-relapsing multiple sclerosis.

The study's findings and limits: Patients used about 5 TRBV segments, including TRBV5-6, TRBV5-1 and TRBV20-1, more often than controls.

Worth noting for this clonotype: The antigen is undetermined.

Unique molecular identifiers were carried by the TCR beta cDNA libraries. MiXCR, applied by TCRdb to the PCR reads, yields one record per CDR3 protein. The sample shows about half a million distinct CDR3 sequences, over 35% of them seen only once. CDR3 length equals 17 residues. Germline-derived CDR1 and CDR2 are SGHRS and YFSETQ. The V end lost 3 bases, the J end lost 1 base, and 20 bases lay between the germline ends. The V call is TRBV5-1, the J call TRBJ2-7; a weak D match, TRBD2 (7 bases). The TCR comes from a girl aged 10-17 years with multiple sclerosis. Specimen: blood. CDR3 in DNA: TGCGCCAGCAGCTGGGGGCAGGAAACTAGCGTGTCCTACGAGCAGTACTTC. Translating it yields CASSWGQETSVSYEQYF.